These 32 T cell receptor beta chains were sequenced from one sample in a study of blood T cell repertoires in COVID-19. Sequencing used immunoSEQ multiplex PCR; TCRdb keeps in-frame clones, though not all of them. The sample yields 210,000 or so clones, over 75% seen once. Source material: peripheral blood. Receptors were obtained from a man in his forties or fifties with COVID-19, enrolled during active disease.

This clone was observed once. V and J are TRBV19 and TRBJ2-7; 10 bases fit TRBD1. The CDR3 is made up of 14 amino acids. Germline V gives CDR1 LNHDA, CDR2 SQIVND (reference sequence). V dropped 3 bases and J dropped 5; count of bases not matched to a gene: 4. CDR3 sequence: CASSMGQGNNEQYF. The CDR3 DNA follows: TGTGCCAGTAGTATGGGACAGGGGAATAACGAGCAGTACTTC. The variable domain in full, with the rest retrieved from reference TRBV19 and TRBJ2-7, is DGGITQSPKYLFRKEGQNVTLSCEQNLNHDAMYWYRQDPGQGLRLIYYSQIVNDFQKGDIAEGYSVSREKKESFPLTVTSAQKNPTAFYLCASSMGQGNNEQYFGPGTRLTVT.

This chain connects TRBV3-1 (or the pseudogene TRBV3-2) to TRBJ1-4, with TRBD1 as a possible D gene (5 bases). CDR3 length: 16 amino acids. The germline V gene encodes CDR1 LGHDT and CDR2 YNNKEL (reference sequence). Between the trimmed V and J ends, which lost 0 bases and 0 bases, there was a span of 8 bases. Here the CDR3 reads CASSQDRAATNEKLFF. CDR3 DNA sequence: TGTGCCAGCAGCCAAGACAGGGCAGCAACTAATGAAAAACTGTTTTTT.

The V call is TRBV4-2, the J call TRBJ2-1; TRBD2 matches at 10 bases. Unmatched junction bases numbered 5, after V lost 4 bases and J lost 5 bases. In germline, CDR1 is LGHNA, CDR2 YNFKEQ. The CDR3 extends over 15 amino acids. CDR3 nucleotide sequence: TGTGCCAGCAGCCGGCTAGCGGGGGCCAACAATGAGCAGTTCTTC. Its translation is CASSRLAGANNEQFF.

This clone was detected only a few times. The chain links TRBV30 to TRBJ2-7, with a possible D match to TRBD1 (6 bases). V was trimmed by 3 bases and J by 6 bases, leaving 21 bases between them. From germline, CDR1 is GTSNPN and CDR2 SVGIG (reference sequence). The CDR3 consists of 15 residues. The CDR3 region has the DNA TGTGCCTGGAGCGAAGCAGGGGATCGGATGGGCGAGCAGTACTTC. It codes for CAWSEAGDRMGEQYF.

The chain has TRBV11-1 and TRBJ1-3, with 7 bases identical to TRBD1. The germline CDR1 and CDR2 sequences are SGHAT and FQDESV (reference sequence). Losses at the gene ends were 4 bases for V and 11 bases for J; bases not matched to a gene: 8. This CDR3 has 13 residues. Here the CDR3 reads CASSSSTGTAIYF. The DNA for the CDR3 is TGTGCCAGCAGCTCCTCCACCGGGACAGCCATATATTTT. Full variable domain (rest looked up from reference TRBV11-1 and TRBJ1-3): EAEVAQSPRYKITEKSQAVAFWCDPISGHATLYWYRQILGQGPELLVQFQDESVVDDSQLPKDRFSAERLKGVDSTLKIQPAELGDSAMYLCASSSSTGTAIYFGEGSWLTVV.

CDR3 sequence (DNA): TGTGCCAGCTTTGGACAGGGGGCATTAGGCTACACCTTC. Its translation: CASFGQGALGYTF. The chain joins TRBV11-2 to TRBJ1-2, with 11 positions matching TRBD1. Trimming took 8 bases from V and 8 from J; bases not matched to a gene: 7. The length of the CDR3 is 13 residues. CDR1 is SGHAT and CDR2 is FQNNGV in the germline V gene.

V usage is TRBV6-5 and J usage is TRBJ1-2, with TRBD1 as a possible D gene (6 bases). V was clipped by 6 bases and J by 4 bases, with 15 bases between them. This CDR3 comprises 14 residues. Germline V gene lookup returns CDR1 MNHEY and CDR2 SVGAGI. The CDR3 sequence: CASRPQGGSYGYTF. CDR3 DNA sequence: TGTGCCAGCAGACCCCAAGGGGGTAGCTATGGCTACACCTTC.

This chain connects TRBV6-6 to TRBJ1-3; D gene unclear. This CDR3 contains 15 residues. The V end lost 6 bases, the J end lost 0 bases, and 12 bases lay between the germline ends. Germline assignment: CDR1 MNHNY and CDR2 SVGAGI (reference sequence). CDR3 in amino acids: CASRPQVISGNTIYF. The CDR3 coding sequence is TGTGCCAGCAGACCACAAGTCATCTCTGGAAACACCATATATTTT.

The chain joins TRBV27 to TRBJ1-2; 9 bases align to TRBD1. The CDR3 extends over 14 amino acids. Losses at the gene ends were 6 bases for V and 8 bases for J; bases not matched to a gene: 10. The germline CDR1 and CDR2 sequences are MNHEY and SMNVEV (reference sequence). The DNA of the CDR3 is TGTGCCAGCAGGCGGACAGGGGCCTCGGGGGGCTACACCTTC. This translates into CASRRTGASGGYTF.

V gene TRBV7-6 combines with J gene TRBJ2-2; 8 bases are shared with TRBD1. V lost 1 base and J lost 6; bases outside the gene matches: 1. Germline CDR1 and CDR2: SGHVS and FNYEAQ. The CDR3 sequence is 14 residues long. The CDR3 is CASSLDRGAGELFF. CDR3 nucleotides: TGTGCCAGCAGCTTAGACAGGGGGGCCGGGGAGCTGTTTTTT.

The chain couples TRBV4-2 to TRBJ2-7; D ambiguous. Trimming left V 4 bases short and J 7 bases short, with 14 bases between. The CDR3 totals 13 residues. Germline CDR1 LGHNA, CDR2 YNFKEQ. The CDR3 region is CASSPRHGMEQYF. The CDR3 DNA reads as TGTGCCAGCAGCCCCCGACACGGAATGGAGCAGTACTTC.

This clone was found once. This sequence joins TRBV4-1 and TRBJ1-2; weak D call: TRBD1 (6 bases). Deletions cut 0 bases from V and 4 bases from J, with 12 bases between. Germline CDR1 and CDR2: MGHRA and YSYEKL. The length of the CDR3 is 15 residues. The CDR3 nucleotides read TGCGCCAGCAGCCAAGAAGGGGGTGGGGTCTATGGCTACACCTTC. It specifies CASSQEGGGVYGYTF.

The chain uses TRBV3-1 (or the pseudogene TRBV3-2) and TRBJ2-7, with a weak D call TRBD1 (6 bases). The V and J ends lost 6 bases and 7 bases respectively, with 16 bases between them. CDR3 size: 13 residues. Germline CDR1 reads LGHDT; CDR2 reads YNNKEL (reference sequence). CDR3 nucleotides: TGTGCCAGCAGGAGGGGGACCCTGGGGGAGCAGTACTTC. Amino acids: CASRRGTLGEQYF.

The J gene is TRBJ1-2, the V gene TRBV5-6; D is uncertain. CDR3 length: 14 amino acids. CDR1 and CDR2 (germline): SGHDT, YYEEEE. Trimming stripped 0 bases from V and 3 bases from J, with 9 bases between. The CDR3 DNA sequence: TGTGCCAGCAGCTTGGTTCTGGAGGACTATGGCTACACCTTC. Its protein is CASSLVLEDYGYTF.

The rearrangement links TRBV5-4 to TRBJ1-1, with 7 bases aligning to TRBD1. Germline CDR1 is SGHNT and CDR2 is YYREEE (reference sequence). Losses at the gene ends were 4 bases for V and 5 bases for J; bases not matched to a gene: 5. The CDR3 sequence is 13 residues long. The chain's CDR3 is CASSITGDTEAFF. CDR3 in DNA: TGTGCCAGCAGCATTACAGGGGATACTGAAGCTTTCTTT.

In its sample, this clone was seen once. The chain uses TRBV30 and TRBJ2-7, with D tentatively TRBD1 (5 bases). The CDR3 is 14 residues long. Trimming pared 8 bases from V and 7 bases from J, leaving 24 bases between. Germline V lookup: CDR1 GTSNPN, CDR2 SVGIG (reference sequence). Here the CDR3 DNA reads TGTGCCGGCCATAAGGGTCAGGGTAAATTGGAGCAGTACTTC. Its protein is CAGHKGQGKLEQYF.

This chain connects TRBV18 to TRBJ2-7, with TRBD1 identical over 8 bases. Germline CDR1 and CDR2: KGHSH and LQKENI. V shed 3 bases, J shed 4 bases, and the junction held 2 bases outside the gene matches. This CDR3 is built from 13 residues. The CDR3 nucleotides read TGTGCCAGCTCACCCGGGACAGGATACGAGCAGTACTTC. This codes for CASSPGTGYEQYF.

The chain carries TRBV7-2 and TRBJ1-2; D is undetermined. Trimming left V 0 bases short and J 0 bases short, with 14 bases between. The CDR3 spans 17 residues. The germline gives CDR1 SGHTA, CDR2 FQGNSA. The CDR3 is CASSLANTIKSNYGYTF. CDR3 DNA sequence: TGTGCCAGCAGCTTAGCTAACACCATAAAATCTAACTATGGCTACACCTTC.

V gene TRBV29-1 combines with J gene TRBJ2-3; TRBD1 agrees at 7 bases. V gave up 8 bases and J gave up 2 bases; unmatched junction bases: 7. The CDR3 totals 13 residues. CDR1 and CDR2 from the germline V gene are SQVTM and ANQGSEA. The chain's CDR3 is CSSRQGATDTQYF. The CDR3 DNA reads as TGCAGCAGCCGACAGGGCGCCACAGATACGCAGTATTTT.

The rearrangement joins TRBV19 to TRBJ2-7, with D unclear. The CDR3 runs to 14 residues. Germline V gene data show CDR1 as LNHDA and CDR2 as SQIVND (reference sequence). Trimming removed 5 bases from V and 1 base from J, with 12 bases in between. CDR3 nucleotide sequence: TGTGCCAGTAGTCCCCGATTGCGTTCCTACGAGCAGTACTTC. The encoded protein is CASSPRLRSYEQYF.

The chain carries TRBV4-2 and TRBJ2-5, with D perhaps TRBD1 (5 bases). Germline CDR1 LGHNA, CDR2 YNFKEQ. The CDR3 runs 15 residues. The V end lost 1 base, the J end lost 2 bases, and 11 bases lay between the germline ends. CDR3 sequence: CASSQVGVPQETQYF. CDR3 DNA sequence: TGTGCCAGCAGCCAAGTAGGGGTTCCACAAGAGACCCAGTACTTC.

The chain links TRBV12-3 or TRBV12-4 to TRBJ1-2; D call uncertain. The V gene lost 3 bases and the J gene lost 8 bases, with 10 bases spanning the gap. The CDR3 has 12 amino acids. The CDR3 loop is CASSFGPRGYTF. CDR3 nucleotide sequence: TGTGCCAGCAGTTTTGGTCCGAGAGGCTACACCTTC.

The chain recombines TRBV5-4 with TRBJ1-3; the D is unclear. The CDR3 is 13 amino acids. V dropped 3 bases and J dropped 2 bases, with 6 bases sitting between them. Germline CDR1 and CDR2: SGHNT and YYREEE (reference sequence). CDR3 in DNA: TGTGCCAGCAGCTATTCGGCTGGAAACACCATATATTTT. Amino acid sequence: CASSYSAGNTIYF.

The CDR3 region is CASSLGTAKTYEQYF. The CDR3, as DNA: TGTGCCAGCAGTTTGGGGACAGCTAAGACCTACGAGCAGTACTTC. The chain uses TRBV6-2 or TRBV6-3 and TRBJ2-7; 7 bases line up with TRBD1. The V segment lost 4 bases and the J segment 2 bases; nucleotides outside the gene matches: 8. Per the germline V gene, CDR1 is MNHEY and CDR2 is SVGEGT. This CDR3 spans 15 amino acids.

The sample holds one count of this clone. This rearrangement joins TRBV27 to TRBJ1-1; tentative D call: TRBD1 (5 bases). The CDR3 has 14 residues. V was clipped by 5 bases and J by 9 bases, with 19 bases between them. The germline gives CDR1 MNHEY, CDR2 SMNVEV (reference sequence). The CDR3 region is CASSPAGGSAKAFF. The CDR3 DNA reads TGTGCCAGCAGTCCGGCGGGGGGTTCTGCCAAAGCTTTCTTT.

This rearrangement joins TRBV7-9 to TRBJ2-4, with D perhaps TRBD2 (6 bases). With 5 bases removed from V and 0 bases from J, the gap between germline ends came to 14 bases. Per germline, CDR1 SEHNR and CDR2 FQNEAQ (reference sequence). This CDR3 is 16 amino acids long. DNA for the CDR3: TGTGCCAGCAGCGGAATCGTGGGACTAGCCAAAAACATTCAGTACTTC. It specifies CASSGIVGLAKNIQYF. Combining the CDR3 with reference TRBV7-9 and TRBJ2-4 gives the whole variable domain DTGVSQNPRHKITKRGQNVTFRCDPISEHNRLYWYRQTLGQGPEFLTYFQNEAQLEKSRLLSDRFSAERPKGSFSTLEIQRTEQGDSAMYLCASSGIVGLAKNIQYFGAGTRLSVL.

This sequence joins TRBV6-5 and TRBJ2-6; D is perhaps TRBD2 (6 bases). Trimming stripped 2 bases from V and 0 bases from J, with 8 bases between. Germline V CDR1 and CDR2: MNHEY, SVGAGI. CDR3 size: 16 residues. This chain's CDR3 is CASSYSGLSGANVLTF. In nucleotides, the CDR3 is TGTGCCAGCAGTTACAGCGGGCTCTCTGGGGCCAACGTCCTGACTTTC.

This rearrangement joins TRBV4-3 to TRBJ2-3; D is ambiguous. This CDR3 spans 17 amino acids. Trimming pared 3 bases from V and 4 bases from J, leaving 20 bases between. CDR1 and CDR2 from the germline V gene are LGHNA and YSLEER. CDR3 sequence: CASSHALTSFVADTQYF. CDR3 DNA: TGCGCCAGCAGCCACGCTTTAACTTCCTTCGTCGCAGATACGCAGTATTTT.

DNA for the CDR3: TGCGCCAGCAGGGGGGAGGGTGAGCAGTTCTTC. It specifies CASRGEGEQFF. The chain carries TRBV5-1 and TRBJ2-1; 7 bases map to TRBD2. Germline V gives CDR1 SGHRS, CDR2 YFSETQ. The CDR3 runs to 11 residues. The V gene end was trimmed by 5 bases and the J gene end by 9 bases; junction bases not matched to a gene: 2. Full variable domain (remainder filled in from reference TRBV5-1 and TRBJ2-1): KAGVTQTPRYLIKTRGQQVTLSCSPISGHRSVSWYQQTPGQGLQFLFEYFSETQRNKGNFPGRFSGRQFSNSRSEMNVSTLELGDSALYLCASRGEGEQFFGPGTRLTVL.

The chain couples TRBV5-4 to TRBJ1-1; 9 positions agree with TRBD1. Germline values: CDR1 SGHNT, CDR2 YYREEE (reference sequence). V lost 4 bases and J lost 6; bases outside the gene matches: 7. The CDR3 extends over 14 amino acids. CDR3 region: CASSLRQGVAEAFF. CDR3 DNA sequence: TGTGCCAGCAGCCTACGACAGGGGGTGGCTGAAGCTTTCTTT.

This clone has more than one count but fewer than ten. The chain uses TRBV6-5 and TRBJ1-5; tentatively, D is TRBD1 (6 bases). The CDR3 has 15 amino acids. The V end lost 8 bases, the J end lost 0 bases, and 14 bases lay between the germline ends. Per the germline V gene, CDR1 is MNHEY and CDR2 is SVGAGI. CDR3 DNA sequence: TGTGCCAGCGTCTCGGGACAATATAGCAATCAGCCCCAGCATTTT. Residues: CASVSGQYSNQPQHF.

In its sample, this clone was seen once. This chain uses TRBV5-1 with TRBJ1-1; TRBD1 matches at 10 bases. Germline CDR1 and CDR2: SGHRS and YFSETQ. The V gene end was trimmed by 0 bases and the J gene end by 5 bases; junction bases not matched to a gene: 4. This CDR3 contains 15 residues. The CDR3 DNA sequence: TGCGCCAGCAGCTTGGATCCGGGACAGGGGACTGAAGCTTTCTTT. Its translation: CASSLDPGQGTEAFF.